This TCR beta chain was recorded in a study of blood T cells in healthy people across ages. Germline V lookup: CDR1 MNHEY, CDR2 SVGEGT. This CDR3 region has 13 residues. Trimming took off 7 bases at V and 5 bases at J, with 14 bases between the two ends. Through a sample-barcoded 5' primer and a J-beta primer mix, a second PCR was run for roughly 7 to 11 cycles. Via MiXCR, TCRdb re-called the 5' RACE reads, giving one row per CDR3 protein. The sample consists of under 2,000,000 distinct CDR3 sequences, around 50% of them appearing once. Material for sequencing was blood. The sequence came from a woman aged 35 to 49 in good health. V and J are TRBV6-2 or TRBV6-3 and TRBJ1-1; possibly TRBD1 for D (5 bases). Here the CDR3 DNA reads TGTGCCAGCAAGAATCAGGGTGGGACTGAAGCTTTCTTT. This codes for CASKNQGGTEAFF.